Listed below are T cell receptor beta chains from one sample, sequenced in a study of T cell responses to AZD1222 COVID-19 vaccine. Using immunoSEQ multiplex PCR, the repertoire was profiled, and TCRdb retains in-frame clones only, with some absent. The sample lists 130,000 to 150,000 clones, roughly 92% seen once, with over 1.5% in the top ten. The sample in question was peripheral blood, obtained on day 0 of AZD1222 vaccination. The receptors were gathered from an adult in good health. Each CDR3 is given with its conserved first and last residue. Each record gives: D gene, J gene, V gene, clone size, CDR3 protein, CDR3 DNA. A D gene is named only where the DNA matches it firmly. The size of a clone is reported for some rows only, either as once, few or many, or as a class for expanded clones.

d_gene: -
j_gene: TRBJ2-7
v_gene: TRBV28
abundance: -
CDR3aa: CASSLPGIYEQYF
CDR3nt: TGTGCCAGCAGTCTCCCTGGGATCTACGAGCAGTACTTC

d_gene: TRBD2
j_gene: TRBJ2-3
v_gene: TRBV2
abundance: -
CDR3aa: CASGTIRTDTQYF
CDR3nt: TGTGCCAGCGGGACTATACGCACAGATACGCAGTATTTT

d_gene: TRBD2
j_gene: TRBJ2-1
v_gene: TRBV7-9
abundance: once
CDR3aa: CASSLSLAGAVRHEQFF
CDR3nt: TGTGCCAGCAGCTTAAGTCTAGCGGGAGCGGTCAGGCATGAGCAGTTCTTC

d_gene: -
j_gene: TRBJ2-2
v_gene: TRBV2
abundance: few
CDR3aa: CASNGYNTGELFF
CDR3nt: TGTGCCAGCAATGGCTACAACACCGGGGAGCTGTTTTTT

d_gene: TRBD1
j_gene: TRBJ2-3
v_gene: TRBV18
abundance: -
CDR3aa: CASSPLGAGGTTDTQYF
CDR3nt: TGTGCCAGCTCACCACTCGGGGCAGGGGGTACCACAGATACGCAGTATTTT

d_gene: -
j_gene: TRBJ2-5
v_gene: TRBV21-1
abundance: -
CDR3aa: CATHRDRQETQYF
CDR3nt: TGTGCCACGCACCGGGACAGGCAAGAGACCCAGTACTTC

d_gene: -
j_gene: TRBJ1-4
v_gene: TRBV12-3/TRBV12-4
abundance: -
CDR3aa: CASSPTRARELFF
CDR3nt: TGTGCCAGCAGCCCGACGCGAGCCCGGGAACTGTTTTTT

d_gene: TRBD2
j_gene: TRBJ2-7
v_gene: TRBV6-1
abundance: few
CDR3aa: CASSEGLAGGYEQYF
CDR3nt: TGTGCCAGCAGTGAGGGACTAGCGGGAGGGTACGAGCAGTACTTC

d_gene: TRBD1
j_gene: TRBJ1-6
v_gene: TRBV27
abundance: -
CDR3aa: CASSFTGGDSPLHF
CDR3nt: TGTGCCAGCAGTTTTACAGGGGGTGATTCACCCCTCCACTTT

d_gene: -
j_gene: TRBJ1-3
v_gene: TRBV5-5
abundance: -
CDR3aa: CASSSGLDSGNTIYF
CDR3nt: TGTGCCAGCAGCTCCGGACTGGACTCTGGAAACACCATATATTTT

d_gene: TRBD1
j_gene: TRBJ2-7
v_gene: TRBV4-1
abundance: -
CDR3aa: CASSQFRDRGREQYF
CDR3nt: TGCGCCAGCAGCCAATTCCGGGACAGGGGAAGGGAGCAGTACTTC

d_gene: -
j_gene: TRBJ2-7
v_gene: TRBV5-6
abundance: once
CDR3aa: CASKRRGMGVYEQYF
CDR3nt: TGTGCCAGCAAACGAAGGGGGATGGGGGTCTACGAGCAGTACTTC

d_gene: -
j_gene: TRBJ2-7
v_gene: TRBV4-1
abundance: -
CDR3aa: CASSQNSGTPTYEQYF
CDR3nt: TGCGCCAGCAGCCAAAACTCCGGGACACCAACCTACGAGCAGTACTTC

d_gene: -
j_gene: TRBJ2-1
v_gene: TRBV7-5
abundance: -
CDR3aa: CVRSHLGGLYNEQFF
CDR3nt: TGTGTCAGAAGCCACCTGGGAGGCCTCTACAATGAGCAGTTCTTC

d_gene: -
j_gene: TRBJ2-3
v_gene: TRBV14
abundance: -
CDR3aa: CASSQAGRAGSQITQYF
CDR3nt: TGTGCCAGCAGCCAAGCCGGGCGCGCGGGTTCACAGATAACGCAGTATTTT

d_gene: -
j_gene: TRBJ1-1
v_gene: TRBV28
abundance: -
CDR3aa: CASSGGQPGTEAFF
CDR3nt: TGTGCCAGTTCCGGGGGACAACCAGGTACTGAAGCTTTCTTT

d_gene: -
j_gene: TRBJ2-1
v_gene: TRBV5-1
abundance: -
CDR3aa: CASSLYRTESSYNEQFF
CDR3nt: TGCGCCAGCAGCTTATACCGGACAGAGAGCTCCTACAATGAGCAGTTCTTC

d_gene: TRBD1
j_gene: TRBJ2-3
v_gene: TRBV5-1
abundance: -
CDR3aa: CASSPGGRPDTQYF
CDR3nt: TGCGCCAGCAGCCCAGGGGGTCGTCCGGATACGCAGTATTTT

d_gene: TRBD2
j_gene: TRBJ2-1
v_gene: TRBV19
abundance: -
CDR3aa: CASSIGLAYPDFYNEQFF
CDR3nt: TGTGCCAGTAGTATAGGACTAGCCTATCCCGATTTCTACAATGAGCAGTTCTTC

d_gene: -
j_gene: TRBJ2-7
v_gene: TRBV11-1
abundance: -
CDR3aa: CASSPAVVGSYEQYF
CDR3nt: TGTGCCAGCAGCCCGGCGGTGGTGGGCTCCTACGAGCAGTACTTC

d_gene: -
j_gene: TRBJ1-5
v_gene: TRBV13
abundance: -
CDR3aa: CASSLATAFEPQHF
CDR3nt: TGTGCCAGCAGCTTAGCGACAGCGTTTGAGCCCCAGCATTTT

d_gene: -
j_gene: TRBJ1-1
v_gene: TRBV4-1
abundance: -
CDR3aa: CASSQVLKGTEAFF
CDR3nt: TGCGCCAGCAGCCAAGTTTTGAAAGGGACTGAAGCTTTCTTT

d_gene: -
j_gene: TRBJ2-1
v_gene: TRBV13
abundance: -
CDR3aa: CASSLARPAYNEQFF
CDR3nt: TGTGCCAGCAGCTTAGCGAGACCGGCCTACAATGAGCAGTTCTTC

d_gene: TRBD1
j_gene: TRBJ2-3
v_gene: TRBV3-1/TRBV3-2
abundance: -
CDR3aa: CASSGDRGLDTQYF
CDR3nt: TGTGCCAGCAGTGGGGACAGAGGGTTAGATACGCAGTATTTT

d_gene: TRBD2
j_gene: TRBJ2-5
v_gene: TRBV9
abundance: -
CDR3aa: CASSRSGRAETQYF
CDR3nt: TGTGCCAGCAGTCGTAGCGGGAGAGCGGAGACCCAGTACTTC

d_gene: -
j_gene: TRBJ2-1
v_gene: TRBV10-3
abundance: -
CDR3aa: CAISEFGSASDNEQFF
CDR3nt: TGTGCCATCAGTGAGTTTGGTAGCGCTTCCGACAATGAGCAGTTCTTC

d_gene: TRBD1
j_gene: TRBJ2-7
v_gene: TRBV11-2
abundance: -
CDR3aa: CASSFTGAGYEQYF
CDR3nt: TGTGCCAGCAGCTTCACAGGGGCAGGCTACGAGCAGTACTTC

d_gene: TRBD2
j_gene: TRBJ2-1
v_gene: TRBV7-7
abundance: -
CDR3aa: CASSLGTSGFNEQFF
CDR3nt: TGTGCTAGCAGCCTTGGGACTAGCGGGTTTAATGAGCAGTTCTTC

d_gene: -
j_gene: TRBJ2-5
v_gene: TRBV18
abundance: -
CDR3aa: CASSSQETQYF
CDR3nt: TGTGCCAGCTCAAGCCAAGAGACCCAGTACTTC

d_gene: TRBD2
j_gene: TRBJ2-3
v_gene: TRBV27
abundance: -
CDR3aa: CASSWTGGADTQYF
CDR3nt: TGTGCCAGCAGCTGGACGGGGGGGGCAGATACGCAGTATTTT

d_gene: -
j_gene: TRBJ2-7
v_gene: TRBV5-1
abundance: once
CDR3aa: CASSWGHAEQYF
CDR3nt: TGCGCCAGCAGCTGGGGGCATGCCGAGCAGTACTTC

d_gene: TRBD2
j_gene: TRBJ2-7
v_gene: TRBV27
abundance: -
CDR3aa: CASGAQSGAFLEQYF
CDR3nt: TGTGCCAGCGGCGCTCAGAGCGGGGCCTTTCTCGAGCAGTACTTC

d_gene: -
j_gene: TRBJ2-3
v_gene: TRBV23-1
abundance: once
CDR3aa: CASSWGGGSTDTQYF
CDR3nt: TGCGCCAGCAGTTGGGGGGGCGGAAGCACAGATACGCAGTATTTT

d_gene: TRBD1
j_gene: TRBJ1-4
v_gene: TRBV4-1
abundance: -
CDR3aa: CASSRFGTGFSTVEKLFF
CDR3nt: TGCGCCAGCAGCCGTTTTGGGACAGGGTTTTCTACGGTTGAAAAACTGTTTTTT

d_gene: -
j_gene: TRBJ1-6
v_gene: TRBV5-1
abundance: -
CDR3aa: CASSRKGEGRSYNSPLHF
CDR3nt: TGCGCCAGCAGCCGTAAAGGGGAGGGCCGCTCCTATAATTCACCCCTCCACTTT

d_gene: -
j_gene: TRBJ2-1
v_gene: TRBV7-2
abundance: -
CDR3aa: CASSLAAVPYNEQFF
CDR3nt: TGTGCCAGCAGCTTAGCGGCCGTTCCCTACAATGAGCAGTTCTTC

d_gene: -
j_gene: TRBJ2-3
v_gene: TRBV21-1
abundance: -
CDR3aa: CASSGQGRRGTDTQYF
CDR3nt: TGTGCCAGCAGCGGACAGGGTAGGCGGGGCACAGATACGCAGTATTTT

d_gene: TRBD2
j_gene: TRBJ2-1
v_gene: TRBV5-1
abundance: -
CDR3aa: CASSITSGFYNEQFF
CDR3nt: TGCGCCAGCAGTATCACTAGCGGATTCTACAATGAGCAGTTCTTC

d_gene: TRBD1
j_gene: TRBJ1-5
v_gene: TRBV27
abundance: -
CDR3aa: CASSPGTGADQPQHF
CDR3nt: TGTGCCAGCAGTCCCGGGACAGGGGCGGATCAGCCCCAGCATTTT

d_gene: -
j_gene: TRBJ1-1
v_gene: TRBV5-1
abundance: -
CDR3aa: CASSLGGLQGKNTEAFF
CDR3nt: TGCGCCAGCAGCTTGGGGGGATTACAGGGAAAGAACACTGAAGCTTTCTTT

d_gene: -
j_gene: TRBJ1-5
v_gene: TRBV19
abundance: -
CDR3aa: CASSWGGGRNQPQHF
CDR3nt: TGTGCCAGTAGCTGGGGCGGCGGTCGCAATCAGCCCCAGCATTTT

d_gene: -
j_gene: TRBJ1-2
v_gene: TRBV2
abundance: -
CDR3aa: CASSEARGYGYTF
CDR3nt: TGTGCCAGCAGTGAAGCGAGAGGGTATGGCTACACCTTC

d_gene: -
j_gene: TRBJ1-1
v_gene: TRBV5-1
abundance: -
CDR3aa: CASSWTLRGDTEAFF
CDR3nt: TGCGCCAGCAGCTGGACCCTAAGGGGGGACACTGAAGCTTTCTTT

d_gene: TRBD2
j_gene: TRBJ2-5
v_gene: TRBV7-2
abundance: -
CDR3aa: CASSLDPTSDTQYF
CDR3nt: TGTGCCAGCAGCTTAGATCCTACTAGCGATACCCAGTACTTC

d_gene: -
j_gene: TRBJ1-2
v_gene: TRBV28
abundance: -
CDR3aa: CASSYLQGYGYTF
CDR3nt: TGTGCCAGCAGTTACCTCCAGGGCTATGGCTACACCTTC

d_gene: -
j_gene: TRBJ2-1
v_gene: TRBV4-2
abundance: -
CDR3aa: CASSQGHLYNEQFF
CDR3nt: TGTGCCAGCAGCCAAGGGCACCTTTACAATGAGCAGTTCTTC